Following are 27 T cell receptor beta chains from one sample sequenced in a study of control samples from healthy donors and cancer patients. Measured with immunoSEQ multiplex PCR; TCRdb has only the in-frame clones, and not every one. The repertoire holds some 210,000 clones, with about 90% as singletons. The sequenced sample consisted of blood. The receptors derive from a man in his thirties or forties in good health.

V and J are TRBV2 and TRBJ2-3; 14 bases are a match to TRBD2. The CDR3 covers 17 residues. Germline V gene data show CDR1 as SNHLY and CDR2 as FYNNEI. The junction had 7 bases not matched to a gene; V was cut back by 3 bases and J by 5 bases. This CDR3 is CASSESSTSGGGDTQYF. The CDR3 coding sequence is TGTGCCAGCAGTGAGAGTTCGACTAGCGGGGGGGGAGATACGCAGTATTTT.

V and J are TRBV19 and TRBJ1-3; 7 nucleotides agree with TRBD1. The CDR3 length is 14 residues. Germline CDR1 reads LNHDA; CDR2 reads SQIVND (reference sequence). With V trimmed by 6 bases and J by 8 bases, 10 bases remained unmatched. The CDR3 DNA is TGTGCCAGTAGGAGACAGGGAGTAGAAGACACCATATATTTT. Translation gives CASRRQGVEDTIYF.

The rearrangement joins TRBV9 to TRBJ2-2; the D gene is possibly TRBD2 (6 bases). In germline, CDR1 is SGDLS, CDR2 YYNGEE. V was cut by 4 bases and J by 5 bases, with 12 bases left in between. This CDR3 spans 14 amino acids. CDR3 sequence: CASSLGGGTGELFF. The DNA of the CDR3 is TGTGCCAGCAGCCTGGGAGGAGGAACCGGGGAGCTGTTTTTT.

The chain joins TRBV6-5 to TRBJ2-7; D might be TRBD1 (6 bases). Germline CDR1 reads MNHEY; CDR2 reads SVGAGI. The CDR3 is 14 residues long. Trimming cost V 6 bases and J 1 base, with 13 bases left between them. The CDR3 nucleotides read TGTGCCAGCAGCAGGGGCAGTAGATCCTACGAGCAGTACTTC. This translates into CASSRGSRSYEQYF.

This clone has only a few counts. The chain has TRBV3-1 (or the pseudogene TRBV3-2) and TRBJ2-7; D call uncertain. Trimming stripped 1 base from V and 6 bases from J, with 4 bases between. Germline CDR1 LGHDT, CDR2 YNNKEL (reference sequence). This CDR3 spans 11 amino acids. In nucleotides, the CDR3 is TGTGCCAGCAGCCAAGGGGGCGAGCAGTACTTC. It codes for CASSQGGEQYF.

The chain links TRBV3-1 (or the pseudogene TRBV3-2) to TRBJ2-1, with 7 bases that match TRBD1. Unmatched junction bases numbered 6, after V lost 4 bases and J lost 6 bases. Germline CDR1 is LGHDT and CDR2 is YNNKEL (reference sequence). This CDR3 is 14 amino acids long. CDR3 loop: CASSRRGQGNEQFF. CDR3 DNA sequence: TGTGCCAGCAGCCGAAGGGGGCAGGGCAATGAGCAGTTCTTC.

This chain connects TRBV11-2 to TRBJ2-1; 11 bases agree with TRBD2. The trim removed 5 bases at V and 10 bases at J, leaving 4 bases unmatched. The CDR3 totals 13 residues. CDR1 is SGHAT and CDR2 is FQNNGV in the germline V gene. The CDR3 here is CASSPGTSGEQFF. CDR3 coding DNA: TGTGCCAGCAGCCCCGGGACTAGCGGCGAGCAGTTCTTC.

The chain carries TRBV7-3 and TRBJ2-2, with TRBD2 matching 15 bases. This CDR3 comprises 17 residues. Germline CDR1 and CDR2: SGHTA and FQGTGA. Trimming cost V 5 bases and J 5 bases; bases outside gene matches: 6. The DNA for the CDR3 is TGTGCCAGCAGCCCCAAGGGGACTAGCGGGGGGACCGGGGAGCTGTTTTTT. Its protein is CASSPKGTSGGTGELFF.

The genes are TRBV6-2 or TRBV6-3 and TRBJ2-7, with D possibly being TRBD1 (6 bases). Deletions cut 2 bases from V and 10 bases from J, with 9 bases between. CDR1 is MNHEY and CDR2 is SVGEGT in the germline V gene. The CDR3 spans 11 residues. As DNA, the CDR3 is TGTGCCAGCAGTTACGAACAGGGACAGTACTTC. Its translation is CASSYEQGQYF.

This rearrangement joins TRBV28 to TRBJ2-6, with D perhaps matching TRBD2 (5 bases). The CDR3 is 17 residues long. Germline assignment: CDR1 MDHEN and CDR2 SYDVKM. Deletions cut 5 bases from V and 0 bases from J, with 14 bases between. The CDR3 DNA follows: TGTGCCAGCAGTCGACTACTACCCTCCTCTGGGGCCAACGTCCTGACTTTC. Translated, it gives CASSRLLPSSGANVLTF. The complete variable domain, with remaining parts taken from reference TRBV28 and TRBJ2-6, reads DVKVTQSSRYLVKRTGEKVFLECVQDMDHENMFWYRQDPGLGLRLIYFSYDVKMKEKGDIPEGYSVSREKKERFSLILESASTNQTSMYLCASSRLLPSSGANVLTFGAGSRLTVL.

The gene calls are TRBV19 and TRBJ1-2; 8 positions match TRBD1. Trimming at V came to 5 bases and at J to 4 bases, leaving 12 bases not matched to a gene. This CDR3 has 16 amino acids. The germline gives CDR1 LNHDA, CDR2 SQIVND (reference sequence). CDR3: CASSPSAGTGIYGYTF. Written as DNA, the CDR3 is TGTGCCAGTAGTCCAAGCGCTGGGACAGGCATCTATGGCTACACCTTC.

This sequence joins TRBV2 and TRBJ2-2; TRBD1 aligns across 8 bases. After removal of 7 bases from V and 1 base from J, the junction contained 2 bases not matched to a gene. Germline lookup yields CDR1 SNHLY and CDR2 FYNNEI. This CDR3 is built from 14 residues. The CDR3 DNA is TGTGCCAGCAAACAGGGGGTGAACACCGGGGAGCTGTTTTTT. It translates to CASKQGVNTGELFF.

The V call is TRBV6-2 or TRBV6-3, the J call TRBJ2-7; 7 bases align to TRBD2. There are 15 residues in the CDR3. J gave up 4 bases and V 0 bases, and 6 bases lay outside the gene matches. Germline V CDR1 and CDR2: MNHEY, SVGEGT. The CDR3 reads CASSYSGTNIYEQYF. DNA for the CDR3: TGTGCCAGCAGTTACTCAGGGACTAATATATACGAGCAGTACTTC.

The CDR3: CASSLKDKANYGYTF. The DNA of the CDR3 is TGTGCCAGCAGCTTAAAGGACAAAGCGAACTATGGCTACACCTTC. This chain connects TRBV5-4 to TRBJ1-2, with D possibly being TRBD1 (5 bases). Germline assignment: CDR1 SGHNT and CDR2 YYREEE (reference sequence). V was shortened by 2 bases and J by 2 bases, with 13 bases between the two germline ends. This CDR3 is built from 15 residues.

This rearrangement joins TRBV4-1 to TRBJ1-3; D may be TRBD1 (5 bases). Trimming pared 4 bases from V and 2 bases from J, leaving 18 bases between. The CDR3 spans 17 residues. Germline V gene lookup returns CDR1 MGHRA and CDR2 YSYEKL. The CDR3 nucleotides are TGCGCCAGCAGCCCATGGGACGGGCCACGTACTGGAAACACCATATATTTT. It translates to CASSPWDGPRTGNTIYF.

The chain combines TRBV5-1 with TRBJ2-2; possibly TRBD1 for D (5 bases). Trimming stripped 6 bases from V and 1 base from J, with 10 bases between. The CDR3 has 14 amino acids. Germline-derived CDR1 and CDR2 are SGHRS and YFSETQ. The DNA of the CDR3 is TGCGCCAGCATGCAACAGGTGAACACCGGGGAGCTGTTTTTT. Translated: CASMQQVNTGELFF.

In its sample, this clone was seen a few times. DNA for the CDR3: TGTGCCAGCAGCTCTCTAATGACAGGTAGCACAGATACGCAGTATTTT. Amino acid sequence: CASSSLMTGSTDTQYF. The rearrangement uses TRBV7-9 and TRBJ2-3; D is perhaps TRBD1 (6 bases). With 4 bases removed from V and 0 bases from J, the gap between germline ends came to 14 bases. CDR3 size: 16 residues. Germline values: CDR1 SEHNR, CDR2 FQNEAQ (reference sequence).

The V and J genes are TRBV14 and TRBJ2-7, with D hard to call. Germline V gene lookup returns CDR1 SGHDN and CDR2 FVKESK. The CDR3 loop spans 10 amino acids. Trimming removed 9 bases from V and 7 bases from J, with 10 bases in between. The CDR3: CASLSWEQYF. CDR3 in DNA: TGTGCCAGTCTTAGTTGGGAGCAGTACTTC.

The CDR3 region is CASSLRGRTGEGAGANVLTF. The CDR3 nucleotides are TGTGCCAGCAGCTTGAGGGGGCGAACAGGGGAAGGAGCTGGGGCCAACGTCCTGACTTTC. The chain is built from TRBV7-3 and TRBJ2-6; TRBD1 agrees at 7 bases. J gave up 2 bases and V 3 bases, and 16 bases lay outside the gene matches. Germline V gene data show CDR1 as SGHTA and CDR2 as FQGTGA. The CDR3 covers 20 residues.

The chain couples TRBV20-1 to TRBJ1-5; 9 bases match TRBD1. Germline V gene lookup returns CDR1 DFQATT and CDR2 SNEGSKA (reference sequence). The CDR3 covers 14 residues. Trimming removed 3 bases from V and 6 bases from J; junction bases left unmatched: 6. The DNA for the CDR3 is TGCAGTGCTAGTCTCGGGACAGGGAGTCAGCCCCAGCATTTT. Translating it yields CSASLGTGSQPQHF.

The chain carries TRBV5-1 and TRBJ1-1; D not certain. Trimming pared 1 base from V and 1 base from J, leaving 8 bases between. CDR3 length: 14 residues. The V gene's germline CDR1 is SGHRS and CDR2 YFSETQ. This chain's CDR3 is CASSLNGENTEAFF. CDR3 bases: TGCGCCAGCAGCTTGAATGGGGAGAACACTGAAGCTTTCTTT. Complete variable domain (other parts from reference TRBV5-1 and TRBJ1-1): KAGVTQTPRYLIKTRGQQVTLSCSPISGHRSVSWYQQTPGQGLQFLFEYFSETQRNKGNFPGRFSGRQFSNSRSEMNVSTLELGDSALYLCASSLNGENTEAFFGQGTRLTVV.

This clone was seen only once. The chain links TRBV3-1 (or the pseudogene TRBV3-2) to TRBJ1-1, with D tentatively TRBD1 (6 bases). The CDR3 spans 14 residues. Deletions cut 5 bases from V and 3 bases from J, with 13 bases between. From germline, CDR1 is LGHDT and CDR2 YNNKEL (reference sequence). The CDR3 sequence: CASSTGRGDTEAFF. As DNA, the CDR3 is TGTGCCAGCAGCACAGGGAGGGGGGACACTGAAGCTTTCTTT.

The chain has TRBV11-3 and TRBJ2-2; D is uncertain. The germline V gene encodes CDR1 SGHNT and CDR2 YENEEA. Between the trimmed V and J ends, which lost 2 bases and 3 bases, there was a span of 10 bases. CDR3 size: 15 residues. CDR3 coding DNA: TGTGCCAGCAGCTTATATGGGTTGGACACCGGGGAGCTGTTTTTT. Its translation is CASSLYGLDTGELFF.

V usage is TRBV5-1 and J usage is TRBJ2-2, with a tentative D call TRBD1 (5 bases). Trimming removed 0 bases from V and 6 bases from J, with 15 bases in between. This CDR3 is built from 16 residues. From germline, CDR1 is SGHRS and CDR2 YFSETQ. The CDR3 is CASSLGTPYYSGELFF. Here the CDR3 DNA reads TGCGCCAGCAGCTTGGGGACACCTTACTATTCCGGGGAGCTGTTTTTT.

CDR3 nucleotides: TGTGCCAGCAGTGCTGGACTAGCGGGGGACCCCGACAATGAGCAGTTCTTC. This encodes CASSAGLAGDPDNEQFF. The V and J genes are TRBV2 and TRBJ2-1; 13 bases fit TRBD2. The ends lost 4 bases at V and 5 bases at J; junction bases unmatched: 8. The CDR3 loop spans 17 amino acids. The V gene's germline CDR1 is SNHLY and CDR2 FYNNEI.

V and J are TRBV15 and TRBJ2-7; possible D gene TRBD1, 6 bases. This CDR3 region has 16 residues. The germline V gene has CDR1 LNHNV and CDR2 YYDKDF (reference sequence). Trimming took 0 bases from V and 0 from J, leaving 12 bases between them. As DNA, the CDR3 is TGTGCCACCAGCAGAGATCGAGGACAGAACTCCTACGAGCAGTACTTC. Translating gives CATSRDRGQNSYEQYF. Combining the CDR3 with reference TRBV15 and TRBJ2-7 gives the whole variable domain DAMVIQNPRYQVTQFGKPVTLSCSQTLNHNVMYWYQQKSSQAPKLLFHYYDKDFNNEADTPDNFQSRRPNTSFCFLDIRSPGLGDTAMYLCATSRDRGQNSYEQYFGPGTRLTVT.

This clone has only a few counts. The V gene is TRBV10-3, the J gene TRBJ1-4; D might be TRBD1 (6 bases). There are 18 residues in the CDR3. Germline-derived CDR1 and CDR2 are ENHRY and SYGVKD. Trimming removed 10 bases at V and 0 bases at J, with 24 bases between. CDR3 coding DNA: TGTGCCAGGAATGATCCCTGGACAGCGGCGGCAACTAATGAAAAACTGTTTTTT. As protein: CARNDPWTAAATNEKLFF.